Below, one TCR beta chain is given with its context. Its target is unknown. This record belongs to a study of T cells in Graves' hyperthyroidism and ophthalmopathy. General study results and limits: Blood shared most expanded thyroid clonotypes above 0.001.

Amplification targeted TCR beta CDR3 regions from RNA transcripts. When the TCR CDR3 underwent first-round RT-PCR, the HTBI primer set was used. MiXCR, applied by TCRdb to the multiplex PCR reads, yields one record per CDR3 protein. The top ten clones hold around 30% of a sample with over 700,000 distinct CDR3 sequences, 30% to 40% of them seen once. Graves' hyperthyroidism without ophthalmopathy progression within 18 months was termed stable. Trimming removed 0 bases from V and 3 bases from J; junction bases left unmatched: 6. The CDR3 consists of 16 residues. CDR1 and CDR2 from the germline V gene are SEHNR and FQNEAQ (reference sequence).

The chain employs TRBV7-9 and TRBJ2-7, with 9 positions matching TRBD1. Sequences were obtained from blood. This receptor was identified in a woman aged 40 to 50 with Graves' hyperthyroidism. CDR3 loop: CASSLAPGQGFYEQYF. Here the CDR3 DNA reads TGTGCCAGCAGCTTAGCGCCCGGACAGGGGTTCTACGAGCAGTACTTC.